These 5 T cell receptor beta chains were sequenced from one sample in a study of spatial heterogeneity in lung cancer. As to time point: sample taken at primary tumor resection. The authors sequenced whole RNA from tumor, nontumor lung or frozen PBMC without sorting. TCRdb ran MiXCR on the 5' RACE reads and lists one entry per CDR3 protein. The table includes some 8,700 distinct CDR3 sequences, approximately 7.8% detected once. Source: PBMCs, taken at surgery. These receptors all come from a female donor with early-stage non-small cell lung cancer.

This clonotype was picked up many times. The chain couples TRBV5-6 to TRBJ2-1, with 7 positions matching TRBD1. The V gene's germline CDR1 is SGHDT and CDR2 YYEEEE. Trimming took 1 base from V and 3 from J; bases not matched to a gene: 4. The CDR3 is 15 amino acids. The CDR3 nucleotides are TGTGCCAGCAGCTTGCGGGGACAGAACTACAATGAGCAGTTCTTC. Its protein product is CASSLRGQNYNEQFF.

This clonotype was seen at least ten times. The J gene is TRBJ2-2, the V gene TRBV12-3 or TRBV12-4; maybe TRBD2 (6 bases). The CDR3 spans 12 residues. The V gene lost 7 bases and the J gene lost 8 bases, with 11 bases spanning the gap. The CDR3 region is CASTRGWGELFF. The DNA of the CDR3 is TGTGCCAGCACCCGGGGGTGGGGGGAGCTGTTTTTT.

This clonotype was seen only a few times. A read error may be the cause here, since a much bigger clone is one base away. This chain's CDR3 is CASSFSTGEYYEQFF. CDR3 DNA sequence: TGTGCCAGCAGCTTTAGCACAGGGGAATACTATGAGCAGTTCTTC. The chain links TRBV7-9 to TRBJ2-1, with 7 bases that match TRBD1. This CDR3 has 15 residues. Germline CDR1 and CDR2: SEHNR and FQNEAQ (reference sequence). J lost 8 bases, V lost 3 bases, and 10 bases had no gene match. Using reference TRBV7-9 and TRBJ2-1 for the parts outside the CDR3, the full variable domain is DTGVSQNPRHKITKRGQNVTFRCDPISEHNRLYWYRQTLGQGPEFLTYFQNEAQLEKSRLLSDRFSAERPKGSFSTLEIQRTEQGDSAMYLCASSFSTGEYYEQFFGPGTRLTVL.

V gene TRBV2 combines with J gene TRBJ1-4; 10 bases fit TRBD1. The CDR3 extends over 14 amino acids. V trimming: 3 bases; J trimming: 8 bases; junction bases outside the gene matches: 3. Per germline, CDR1 SNHLY and CDR2 FYNNEI. The CDR3 DNA is TGTGCCAGCAGTGAGGGACAGGGGAACGAAAAACTGTTTTTT. It translates to CASSEGQGNEKLFF. The full variable domain, in which reference TRBV2 and TRBJ1-4 provide the parts outside the CDR3, is EPEVTQTPSHQVTQMGQEVILRCVPISNHLYFYWYRQILGQKVEFLVSFYNNEISEKSEIFDDQFSVERPDGSNFTLKIRSTKLEDSAMYFCASSEGQGNEKLFFGSGTQLSVL.

In this sample, this clonotype is medium-sized. V is TRBV12-3 or TRBV12-4 and J is TRBJ2-2; D might be TRBD1 (6 bases). CDR3 length: 21 amino acids. V was clipped by 5 bases and J by 0 bases, with 28 bases between them. CDR3 nucleotide sequence: TGTGCCAGCAGTCGACGCGACAGGACCGTAGGGGTTGAACCGAACACCGGGGAGCTGTTTTTT. Translated, it gives CASSRRDRTVGVEPNTGELFF.